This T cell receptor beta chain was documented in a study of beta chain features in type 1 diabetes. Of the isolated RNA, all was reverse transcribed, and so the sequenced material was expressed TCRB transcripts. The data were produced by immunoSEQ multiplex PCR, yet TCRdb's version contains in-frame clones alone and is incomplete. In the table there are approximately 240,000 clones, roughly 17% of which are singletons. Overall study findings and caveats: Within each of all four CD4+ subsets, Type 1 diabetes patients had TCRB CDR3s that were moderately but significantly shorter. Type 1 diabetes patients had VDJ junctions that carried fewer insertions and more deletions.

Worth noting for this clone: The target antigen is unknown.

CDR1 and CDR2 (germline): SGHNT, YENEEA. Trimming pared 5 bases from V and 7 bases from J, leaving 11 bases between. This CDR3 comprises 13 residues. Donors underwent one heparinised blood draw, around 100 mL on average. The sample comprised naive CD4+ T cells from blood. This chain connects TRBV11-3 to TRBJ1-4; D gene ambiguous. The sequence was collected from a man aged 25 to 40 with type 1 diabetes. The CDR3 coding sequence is TGTGCCAGCAGCCTAGGTGGCGGTGAAAAACTGTTTTTT. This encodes CASSLGGGEKLFF.